The rows below give T cell receptor beta chains drawn from one sample of a study of beta chain features in type 1 diabetes. Clones were read by immunoSEQ multiplex PCR, and TCRdb kept only the in-frame ones, dropping some. This sample has approximately 250,000 clones; around 24% occur once, and the top ten carry about 0.012%. Sequencing input: naive CD4+ T cells from blood. All receptors come from a woman between 25 and 40 years old with type 1 diabetes. Each CDR3 is given with its conserved first and last residue. A D gene is named only where the DNA matches it firmly. Clone size appears in some rows only: once, few, many, or a class for an expanded clone.

J: TRBJ2-7
V: TRBV7-9
size: few
D: TRBD1
DNA: TGTGCCAGCGGGGGACAGGGGACCTACGAGCAGTACTTC
CDR3: CASGGQGTYEQYF

J: TRBJ2-1
V: TRBV9
size: .
D: TRBD2
DNA: TGTGCCAGCAGCTTCTCTAGCGGGACCTACAATGAGCAGTTCTTC
CDR3: CASSFSSGTYNEQFF

J: TRBJ1-5
V: TRBV5-1
size: .
D: TRBD1
DNA: TGCGCCAGCAGCTGGACAGGTGACAGCAATCAGCCCCAGCATTTT
CDR3: CASSWTGDSNQPQHF

J: TRBJ2-5
V: TRBV5-1
size: few
D: .
DNA: TGCGCCAGCAGCTTGGACAGGGAGACCCAGTACTTC
CDR3: CASSLDRETQYF

J: TRBJ1-2
V: TRBV20-1
size: .
D: .
DNA: TGCAGTGCTAGATCCACGGGTGGCTACACCTTC
CDR3: CSARSTGGYTF

J: TRBJ1-1
V: TRBV30
size: .
D: TRBD1
DNA: TGTGCCTGGAGTAGACAGGGACCTGAAGCTTTCTTT
CDR3: CAWSRQGPEAFF

J: TRBJ2-1
V: TRBV29-1
size: .
D: .
DNA: TGCAGCGTTGCGGCGGACTCCTACAATGAGCAGTTCTTC
CDR3: CSVAADSYNEQFF

J: TRBJ1-1
V: TRBV15
size: .
D: .
DNA: TGTGCCACCAGCAGAATGGGGGGGGCTGAAGCTTTCTTT
CDR3: CATSRMGGAEAFF

J: TRBJ2-3
V: TRBV5-4
size: .
D: TRBD2
DNA: TGTGCCAGCAGCTTGGGTAGCGGGAGGGCCAAAGATACGCAGTATTTT
CDR3: CASSLGSGRAKDTQYF

J: TRBJ1-2
V: TRBV6-5
size: .
D: TRBD1
DNA: TGTGCCAGCAGTGAGGGGACAGGGGATGGCTACACCTTC
CDR3: CASSEGTGDGYTF

J: TRBJ1-1
V: TRBV29-1
size: .
D: .
DNA: TGCAGCGTTGAAGATCCCAGACAGTTTATGAACACTGAAGCTTTCTTT
CDR3: CSVEDPRQFMNTEAFF

J: TRBJ2-1
V: TRBV7-9
size: .
D: TRBD2
DNA: TGTGCCAGCAGCTTAAGCGGGAGCTCCTACAATGAGCAGTTCTTC
CDR3: CASSLSGSSYNEQFF

J: TRBJ2-3
V: TRBV29-1
size: few
D: TRBD2
DNA: TGCAGCGTTGAAACCAGCGGGGGGGTGGTCGGCACAGATACGCAGTATTTT
CDR3: CSVETSGGVVGTDTQYF

J: TRBJ2-7
V: TRBV6-5
size: .
D: TRBD1
DNA: TGTGCCAGCAGGAAATCGGGACAGGGATTCGAGCAGTACTTC
CDR3: CASRKSGQGFEQYF

J: TRBJ2-7
V: TRBV7-9
size: .
D: TRBD2
DNA: TGTGCCAGCAGCCAAGGGCTAGCGGAGGGCATCTACGAGCAGTACTTC
CDR3: CASSQGLAEGIYEQYF

J: TRBJ2-1
V: TRBV18
size: .
D: TRBD2
DNA: TGTGCCAGCTCAGGGCTAGCGGGAGAGGATGAGCAGTTCTTC
CDR3: CASSGLAGEDEQFF

J: TRBJ2-7
V: TRBV7-9
size: few
D: .
DNA: TGTGCCAGCAGCCAGGGACTGAACTCCTACGAGCAGTACTTC
CDR3: CASSQGLNSYEQYF

J: TRBJ2-5
V: TRBV5-1
size: .
D: TRBD2
DNA: TGCGCCAGCAGCCAGAGGCTAGCGGGAGATGGAGAGACCCAGTACTTC
CDR3: CASSQRLAGDGETQYF

J: TRBJ2-7
V: TRBV4-2
size: .
D: .
DNA: TGTGCCAGCAGCCAAGAGGAAACTAGTCCGTCCTACGAGCAGTACTTC
CDR3: CASSQEETSPSYEQYF

J: TRBJ2-7
V: TRBV6-5
size: few
D: TRBD2
DNA: TGTGCCAGCAGTTACGTGGCTAGCGGGACGGGGGAGCAGTACTTC
CDR3: CASSYVASGTGEQYF